This record covers a single TCR beta chain. No cognate antigen has been identified for it. It has no much larger one-base neighbor in the sample; base qualities were not kept. The sample is drawn from a study of human T cells and chemical hapten exposure (dated by TCRdb to 2020 to 2023). Looking at the study overall: For sensitization, 2% DPC in acetone was applied to an approximately 2 cm by approximately 2 cm area of upper inner arm skin. Weekly therapeutic DPC doses were additionally applied to the scalp of patients throughout the approximately 23-week study period. Patch testing on the upper back used Finn chambers containing 0.01% DPC, with scoring done after 6 days according to International Contact Dermatitis Research Group standards. Most of the patients in the cohort were female, and the cohort covered alopecia areata with under or over 50% scalp involvement, alopecia totalis and alopecia universalis. Libraries were combined into a pool for sequencing, and differences in TCR yield between samples came mainly from small differences in library volumes within the pool. This study followed changes in the peripheral blood TCR repertoire in vivo during primary and secondary sensitization of alopecia patients to the hapten diphenylcyclopropenone (DPC). Patient blood was sampled pre-sensitization (week 0) and at 2, 6 and about 24 weeks after DPC sensitization. Blood for TCR sequencing was provided by twenty-nine alopecia patients at one to four time points (pre-sensitization, 2, 6 and 24 weeks).

Overall results and qualifications from the work: All patients had alopecia, a presumed autoimmune disease, so their immune response might differ from that of healthy individuals. The number of PT1 expanded TCRs positively correlated with patch test score, significant at thresholds 8, 16 and 32 but not 4. Expanded TCRs formed significantly more large CDR3 similarity clusters than pre-sensitization or healthy control sets, consistent with antigen-driven responses. DPC sensitization did not change the number of TCRs with a frequency above 1 in 1000, and there was no evidence of changes in global repertoire structure. Repeated subsampling changed both the strength of the expansion versus patch-test correlation and the threshold at which the correlation became significant.

The CDR3 runs 16 amino acids, cysteine and phenylalanine included. The only DNA kept is the CDR3, 48 bases in frame from the first base. The germline V gene supplies CDR1 SGHVS and CDR2 FNYEAQ. The V end loses 0 bases and the J end loses 0 bases, and a stretch of 11 bases separates them. Libraries were constructed by RACE. TCRdb lists the instrument as NextSeq 500. Library preparation attached unique molecular identifiers to individual cDNA molecules for quantitative, reproducible TCR counting. Both TCR alpha and TCR beta chains were sequenced from each blood RNA sample. The study's processing was this. The median number of TCRs per sample was some 100,000, ranging from about 23,224 to 700,000. The Decombinator software suite was used to annotate V, J and CDR3 in the TCR reads. To make PS versus PT1 abundance plots, every sample was subsampled to the same number of TCRs (28,000). Expanded TCRs were defined as absent before sensitization and observed at least eight times at the 2-week time point. Starting from the raw public reads, TCRdb applied fastp trimming at Q25, assembled clones with MiXCR and retained in-frame beta chains. Every CDR3 protein is listed once, alongside the most common genes and DNA of its rows. The V and J calls follow TCRdb's processing rather than the paper's. In this sample the table shows fewer than 500,000 distinct CDR3 sequences, about 4.4% of which occur a single time. Under 3% of the sample is taken by the ten largest.

This specimen's time point label, per the study, means: patch test 1, 2 weeks after DPC sensitization. The sample's treatment or condition label, in plain terms: therapeutic diphenylcyclopropenone sensitization with weekly scalp DPC. Blood at each patch-test visit was drawn before the patch test was applied. Eligible patients were aged 18 to 70, diagnosed with alopecia, deemed suitable for DPC therapy, and excluded if pregnant. Unfractionated whole blood was collected in Tempus Blood RNA tubes, and total RNA was extracted from that blood. The sequencing used whole blood, collected in connection with sensitization to the hapten diphenylcyclopropenone (DPC). The clonotype comes from a woman in her 50s with alopecia areata. Some clones in this sample may be carry-over from other donors' samples. Here the chain combines TRBV7-6 and TRBJ1-1; no D gene can be assigned with confidence. The DNA reads TGTGCCAGCAGCTTAGCCGGACCCAGGTTGAACACTGAAGCTTTCTTT. The resulting protein is CASSLAGPRLNTEAFF.